These T cell receptor beta chains were read from a single sample in a study of cytomegalovirus exposure and HLA in healthy donors. Sequencing used immunoSEQ multiplex PCR; TCRdb keeps in-frame clones, though not all of them. The sample holds 120,000 or so clones, 80% seen once. The sample taken for sequencing was PBMCs. Source of these receptors: a young man in good health and CMV-seropositive. Each CDR3 is given with its conserved first and last residue. A D gene is named only where the DNA matches it firmly. Where a row states a size, it is once, few, many or the class of an expanded clone; other rows omit it.

D gene,V gene,CDR3 length,J gene,clone size,CDR3 DNA,CDR3 protein
-,TRBV2,13,TRBJ1-5,-,TGTGCCAGCAGTGTTAGCAACAATCAGCCCCAGCATTTT,CASSVSNNQPQHF
-,TRBV7-2,16,TRBJ2-1,-,TGTGCCAGCAGCCCTACCCGGGTGCAGGGACTGAATGAGCAGTTCTTC,CASSPTRVQGLNEQFF
TRBD2,TRBV5-1,14,TRBJ2-3,few,TGCGCCAGCAGCTGGGCGGGGGGGCAAGATACGCAGTATTTT,CASSWAGGQDTQYF
TRBD1,TRBV2,12,TRBJ1-5,few,TGCCGACTGGACAGGGCGAATCAGCCCCAGCATTTT,CRLDRANQPQHF
-,TRBV27,17,TRBJ1-6,-,TGTGCCAGCAGCCGGGACTTACTAAGCTCCTATAATTCACCCCTCCACTTT,CASSRDLLSSYNSPLHF
TRBD1,TRBV9,16,TRBJ2-1,-,TGTGCCAGCAGCGTTGGCGGGACAGGGTATCGGAATGAGCAGTTCTTC,CASSVGGTGYRNEQFF
-,TRBV2,15,TRBJ1-6,few,TGTGCCAGCGGGGGCCGTGTGGGGGCCGGTTCACCCCTCCACTTT,CASGGRVGAGSPLHF
-,TRBV5-6,15,TRBJ1-4,few,TGTGCCAGCAGCAAGGACAGTCACGGGAGGGAAAAACTGTTTTTT,CASSKDSHGREKLFF
TRBD2,TRBV6-6,14,TRBJ2-3,-,TGTGCCAGCAGTTTCACCCCGACTAGCGGGGGGGAACGGTGG,CASSFTPTSGGERW
TRBD1,TRBV5-6,15,TRBJ2-1,-,TGTGCCAGCAGCTTCGGGACAGGTGTATACAATGAGCAGTTCTTC,CASSFGTGVYNEQFF
-,TRBV12-5,13,TRBJ2-5,-,TGTGCTAGTGGTTTGGCGGCCCGACAGGAGCAGTACTTC,CASGLAARQEQYF
TRBD1,TRBV5-1,14,TRBJ2-1,-,TGCGCCAGCAGCTTTACAGGGGCCTACAATGAGCAGTTCTTC,CASSFTGAYNEQFF